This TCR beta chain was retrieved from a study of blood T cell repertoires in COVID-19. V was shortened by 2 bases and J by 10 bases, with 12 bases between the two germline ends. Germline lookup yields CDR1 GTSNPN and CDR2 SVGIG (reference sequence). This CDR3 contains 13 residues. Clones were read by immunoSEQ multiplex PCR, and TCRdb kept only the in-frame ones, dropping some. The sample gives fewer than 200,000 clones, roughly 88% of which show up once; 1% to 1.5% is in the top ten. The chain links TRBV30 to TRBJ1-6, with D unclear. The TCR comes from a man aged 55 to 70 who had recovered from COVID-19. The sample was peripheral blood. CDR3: CAWSTSEGSPLHF. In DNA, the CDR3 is TGTGCCTGGAGTACCTCCGAGGGCTCACCCCTCCACTTT.